This T cell receptor beta chain was obtained from a study of shared clonotypes between healthy human individuals. Study overall: Those who served as donors were a couple of women and a few men between the ages of 18 and 49. Used for every donor were three CD4 naive, three CD4 memory, two CD8 naive and one CD8 memory plate.

Genomic DNA of each subset was evenly split across several immunoSEQ plates. As processed by the authors: Junction-only immunoSEQ sequences carried no quality scores, so filtering differed. Here immunoSEQ multiplex PCR was the method, and the copy in TCRdb shows in-frame clones only, minus some. The D gene and trimming were derived from the DNA, and the V and J assignments and clone size from that table. The sample has 850,000 to 1,100,000 clones; 70% to 85% are singletons. Trimming cost V 3 bases and J 11 bases; bases outside gene matches: 5. This CDR3 contains 13 residues. Germline CDR1 MDHEN, CDR2 SYDVKM.

The chain has TRBV28 and TRBJ1-1; 11 bases fit TRBD1. Sequencing input: memory CD4+ T cells from PBMCs. Subset described: CD45RA-negative fraction. The clonotype comes from a young man in good health. Some clones in this sample may be carry-over from other donors' samples. In nucleotides, the CDR3 is TGTGCCAGCAGTTTGGGGACAGGGGGATTGGCTTTCTTT. Translation gives CASSLGTGGLAFF.